This section outlines one TCR beta chain sequence together with its context. Which antigen it targets is not known. No much larger clone is present one base from it, and per-base qualities are unavailable. The sample originates from a study of identifying expanded T cells in peripheral blood (dated by TCRdb to between 2018 and 2020). Concerning the study at large: Four technical replicates, made by sequencing separate aliquots from the same pool of genomic DNA, were compared pairwise. Beyond this particular receptor, the publication reports: Across all healthy donors, variance in clone template counts between approximately two-week samples was found to increase significantly with total template count. Approximately 1.2 differentially abundant clones were flagged by the binomial model between technical replicates, whereas about 16 and 20 were flagged over approximately two weeks and four weeks, respectively. Both the number of clones called differentially abundant and the false-positive rate were significantly reduced by the beta-binomial model across all healthy-donor time intervals. The authors expected biological variance in healthy repertoires might increase further over much longer intervals such as months to years.

No immune events such as infections were documented for the healthy donors during the collection period. Blood repertoires from healthy donors were used as a training cohort for calibrating time-dependent variance in a beta-binomial model of differential abundance of T-cell clones. There were some ten healthy donors in the training cohort, of whom 3 were female and 7 were male. An age range of roughly 25 to 65 years, with an average of around 44 years, was recorded for the donors. Obtained from a commercial supplier, whole blood was collected from each healthy donor at three time points set around 2 weeks apart. For immunosequencing, genomic DNA was extracted from whole blood that had not been sorted. TCRbeta CDR3 regions were profiled with the immunoSEQ Assay using bias-controlled multiplex PCR amplification of genomic DNA. The original methods were these. The absolute abundance of each unique TCRbeta CDR3 region was quantified after sequences were collapsed and filtered. Differential abundance was assessed using a binomial (Fisher-equivalent) model and a beta-binomial model in which time-dependent variance fitted from healthy donors was added. Clones with fewer than 5 combined templates were excluded, and clones with Benjamini-Hochberg FDR below 0.01 were called differentially abundant. Using the form v = (b*log(k)+a)^2, the beta-binomial variance was modeled as a function of the total template count across the two samples. The clones in this table, taken by TCRdb from immuneACCESS, are in-frame only. Not every clone is retained; where verified, under half of the shortfall comes from an unresolved V gene, and the cause of the rest is unknown. D and trimming were read from the DNA, whereas the V and J calls and clone size are those reported in that table. This sample holds some 75,000 clones; roughly 90% were observed only once. The ten top clones hold roughly 3% of the sample.

The germline V gene supplies CDR1 SGHDN and CDR2 FVKESK. The CDR3 has 17 amino acids, counting the end cysteine and phenylalanine. Of the read, only the CDR3 DNA is kept; its 51 bases are in frame from base 1. Between the V and J ends, shortened by 5 bases and 5 bases respectively, the junction contains 22 bases. The sample consisted of blood. The rearranged segments are TRBV14 and TRBJ2-4, and TRBD2 may be the D gene, going by 5 matching bases. This sequence originates from a person aged 18 to 75 in good health. CDR3 sequence: CASSFGSTANGENIQYF. The nucleotide sequence is given as TGTGCCAGCAGCTTCGGCTCAACAGCTAACGGGGAAAACATTCAGTACTTC.